The 2 T cell receptor beta chains below come from one sample, sequenced in a study of beta chain features in type 1 diabetes. The entirety of the isolated RNA underwent reverse transcription, so expressed TCRB transcripts were sequenced. Sequencing used immunoSEQ multiplex PCR; TCRdb keeps in-frame clones, though not all of them. Counted here are around 190,000 clones, 10% to 15% occurring once; the ten biggest clones make up 0.6% to 0.8%. The sequenced sample consisted of central memory CD4+ T cells from blood. The receptor set was obtained from a woman under 30 in good health.

This clone appeared a few times. The genes are TRBV9 and TRBJ2-7, with D maybe TRBD2 (6 bases). CDR3 size: 12 residues. Trimming pared 7 bases from V and 3 bases from J, leaving 11 bases between. The germline V gene has CDR1 SGDLS and CDR2 YYNGEE. The CDR3 nucleotides read TGTGCCAGCTCGGGACTCGACTACGAGCAGTACTTC. It encodes CASSGLDYEQYF.

The rearrangement uses TRBV4-1 and TRBJ2-1; D possibly corresponds to TRBD2 (6 bases). This CDR3 contains 14 residues. Germline lookup yields CDR1 MGHRA and CDR2 YSYEKL. V shed 1 base and J shed 5 bases, with 9 bases lying between them. The chain's CDR3 is CASSQGRENNEQFF. The CDR3 DNA sequence: TGCGCCAGCAGCCAAGGCCGGGAGAACAATGAGCAGTTCTTC.